This is a list of T cell receptor beta chains from one sample in a study of blood T cells in healthy people across ages. TCRdb reprocessed the 5' RACE reads with MiXCR, giving one entry per CDR3 protein. This repertoire shows 450,000 to 700,000 distinct CDR3 sequences, 27% found once; its top ten account for about 18%. What was sequenced was blood. All receptors come from a woman aged 70-85 years in good health. Each CDR3 is given without its conserved first and last residue.

>TRBV7-3
ASSLRQGLQETQY
>TRBV6-6
ASSYAPGAVGKLF
>TRBV12-5
ASGSGTGTYNEQF
>TRBV3-1
ASSQSYYGYT
>TRBV29-1
SVGSGGLQMNTEAF
>TRBV7-9
ASSLEGDTEAF
>TRBV7-3
ASSRTGGNMNTEAF
>TRBV7-2
ASSFPSLDTQY
>TRBV28
ASSFAHGELF
>TRBV20-1
SARDLAGGQETQY
>TRBV6-1
ASKGGNSPLH
>TRBV2
ATTMVETQY
>TRBV12-3/TRBV12-4
ASRLGGSSYNEQF
>TRBV6-2/TRBV6-3
ASSARGSGSYQPQH
>TRBV20-1
SVQVRVQETRY
>TRBV2
ASRRFDGYEQY
>TRBV2
ASSGLVSYNEQF
>TRBV5-1
ASSFGQEETQY
>TRBV6-2/TRBV6-3
ASSSRTSGRDHLSTDTQY
>TRBV7-2
ASSLDVGVGGYT
>TRBV12-3/TRBV12-4
ASSLSYTEAF
>TRBV6-5
ASKVSNNSPLH
>TRBV9
ASSARPLGREQF
>TRBV7-9
ASSFLSSSYNSPLH
>TRBV5-1
ASSLEAGGAPGELF
>TRBV20-1
SAPRGQTNEKLF
>TRBV27
ASSLSFPADLTQY
>TRBV20-1
RGGLGGRDEAF
>TRBV20-1
SATYYSTDTQY
>TRBV6-5
ASSAGSKETQY
>TRBV29-1
SVVGVGYGYT
>TRBV20-1
SARDKRGTRGETQY
>TRBV10-3
AISELTSGGGEQF
>TRBV24-1
ATRPLGPSAYEQY
>TRBV12-3/TRBV12-4
ASRRSGEGSEKLF
>TRBV7-2
ASSLDTSGGRVTQY
>TRBV29-1
SVEDPPEQY
>TRBV27
ATRTDSYTGELF
>TRBV4-1
ASSQVAVTTDTQY
>TRBV29-1
SVEADRGYGYT
>TRBV12-3/TRBV12-4
ASIRDTYNEQF
>TRBV29-1
SVEGATYEQY
>TRBV7-9
ASSSGQSQGNEKLF
>TRBV7-9
ASSFTAESSYGQY
>TRBV20-1
SGRDIGPDTQY
>TRBV20-1
SARDEMTQY
>TRBV4-3
ASSQDMSGGLLLF
>TRBV12-3/TRBV12-4
ASSFMTGAF
>TRBV10-3
AISESTGSNTGELF